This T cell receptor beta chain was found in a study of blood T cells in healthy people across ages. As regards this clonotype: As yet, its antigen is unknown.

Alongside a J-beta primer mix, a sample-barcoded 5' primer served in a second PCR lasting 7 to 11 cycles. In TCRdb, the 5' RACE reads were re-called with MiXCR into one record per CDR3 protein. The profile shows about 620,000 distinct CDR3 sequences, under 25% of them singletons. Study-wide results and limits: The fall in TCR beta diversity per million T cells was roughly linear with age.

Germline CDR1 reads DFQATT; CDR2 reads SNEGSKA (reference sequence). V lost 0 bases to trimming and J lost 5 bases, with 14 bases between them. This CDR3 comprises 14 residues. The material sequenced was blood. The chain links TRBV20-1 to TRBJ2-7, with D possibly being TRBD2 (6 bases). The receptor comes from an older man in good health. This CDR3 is CSARDPGRGDEQYF. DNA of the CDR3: TGCAGTGCTAGAGATCCGGGGCGCGGGGACGAGCAGTACTTC.